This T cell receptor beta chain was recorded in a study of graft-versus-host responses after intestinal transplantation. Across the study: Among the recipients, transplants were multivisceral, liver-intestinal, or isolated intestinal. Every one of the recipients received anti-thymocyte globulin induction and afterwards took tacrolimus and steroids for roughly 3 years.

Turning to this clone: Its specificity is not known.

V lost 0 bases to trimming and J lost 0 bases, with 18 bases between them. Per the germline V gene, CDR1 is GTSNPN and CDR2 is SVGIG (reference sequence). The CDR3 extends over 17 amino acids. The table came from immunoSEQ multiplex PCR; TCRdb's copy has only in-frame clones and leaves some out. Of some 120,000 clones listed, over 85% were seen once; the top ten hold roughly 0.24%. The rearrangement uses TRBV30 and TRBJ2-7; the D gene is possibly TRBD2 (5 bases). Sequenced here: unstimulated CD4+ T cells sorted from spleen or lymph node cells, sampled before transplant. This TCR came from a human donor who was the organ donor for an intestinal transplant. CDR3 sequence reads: CAWSVRRRGGPSYEQYF. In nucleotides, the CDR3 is TGTGCCTGGAGTGTACGGCGCCGGGGTGGGCCCTCCTACGAGCAGTACTTC.